This is a list of T cell receptor beta chains from one sample in a study of T cells in narcolepsy. Profiling relied on immunoSEQ multiplex PCR, and the TCRdb table lists in-frame clones only, not all of them. Here the sample spans some 30,000 clones, 86% being singletons. Sequencing was performed on CD45RA- memory CD4+ T cells from PBMCs. These receptors originate from a human donor with narcolepsy. Both conserved end residues are part of each CDR3. D genes are given only for firm matches. A clone size is listed for some rows: how often the clone was seen (once, few, many), or a class if it is expanded.

j_gene	abundance	d_gene	v_gene	len	CDR3nt	CDR3aa
TRBJ1-1	NA	NA	TRBV6-5	13	TGTGCCAGCACCACCGGGACCAAAACTGAAGCTTTCTTT	CASTTGTKTEAFF
TRBJ1-3	NA	NA	TRBV11-2	14	TGTGCCAGCAGCCCCGTAAGGGAAGGAAACACCATATATTTT	CASSPVREGNTIYF
TRBJ1-5	NA	NA	TRBV11-2	15	TGTGCCAGCAGCTTAGGAGGGCAGATCAATCAGCCCCAGCATTTT	CASSLGGQINQPQHF
TRBJ2-6	NA	TRBD2	TRBV5-1	22	TGCGCCAGCAGCCCAATGCCCGGACTAGCGGGGGGCTGGCGTCGTGGGGCCAACGTCCTGACTTTC	CASSPMPGLAGGWRRGANVLTF
TRBJ1-2	few	NA	TRBV5-1	13	TGCGCCAGCAGCTTGGCAGTGAACTATGGCTACACCTTC	CASSLAVNYGYTF
TRBJ1-4	NA	NA	TRBV9	15	TGTGCCAGCAGCGTAGCGGGGGGGCGTATTGAAAAACTGTTTTTT	CASSVAGGRIEKLFF
TRBJ2-4	NA	NA	TRBV27	13	TGTGCCAGCCCCCACGCAGCCAAAAACATTCAGTACTTC	CASPHAAKNIQYF
TRBJ2-1	NA	TRBD2	TRBV29-1	14	TGCAGCGTTGTATCTAGCGGGGGGGCCTTTGAGCAGTTCTTC	CSVVSSGGAFEQFF
TRBJ1-2	NA	TRBD1	TRBV6-1	16	TGTGCCAGCAGTGAAGCTACCGGGACAGATTTCTATGGCTACACCTTC	CASSEATGTDFYGYTF
TRBJ2-7	NA	NA	TRBV5-1	13	TGCGCCAGCAGCTTGGACATTTACTACGAGCAGTACTTC	CASSLDIYYEQYF
TRBJ2-1	NA	NA	TRBV19	14	TGTGCCAGTAGTATTCCCGGACCGAACAATGAGCAGTTCTTC	CASSIPGPNNEQFF
TRBJ2-2	NA	NA	TRBV7-7	15	TGTGCCAGCAGCTTAGATCGGCGGGGCCCCGGGGAGCTGTTTTTT	CASSLDRRGPGELFF
TRBJ1-1	NA	NA	TRBV10-2	14	TGCGCCAGCAGTGTATTGCAGACAGGCACTGAAGCTTTCTTT	CASSVLQTGTEAFF
TRBJ1-2	NA	NA	TRBV6-1	14	TGTGCCAGCAGTGAACGAGGGGCAGGCTATGGCTACACCTTC	CASSERGAGYGYTF
TRBJ2-1	NA	TRBD2	TRBV27	15	TGTGCCAGCATTATTCTAGCGGGGGGGCCGAGTGAGCAGTTCTTC	CASIILAGGPSEQFF
TRBJ1-1	NA	NA	TRBV7-9	13	TGTGCCAGCAGCTCCCAGGGAGACACTGAAGCTTTCTTT	CASSSQGDTEAFF
TRBJ2-6	NA	NA	TRBV7-2	18	TGTGCCAGCAGCTTAGTTCCAGTTGCTTACTCTGGGGCCAACGTCCTGACTTTC	CASSLVPVAYSGANVLTF
TRBJ2-2	NA	NA	TRBV5-1	15	TGCGCCAGCAGCTTCGTGGGGGTGGTCACCGGGGAGCTGTTTTTT	CASSFVGVVTGELFF
TRBJ1-2	NA	TRBD1	TRBV7-8	13	TGTGCCAGCAGTACAGGGGGCGGCTATGGCTACACCTTC	CASSTGGGYGYTF
TRBJ1-2	NA	NA	TRBV6-5	13	TGTGCCAGCAGTAACGACAGATTATATGGCTACACCTTC	CASSNDRLYGYTF
TRBJ1-2	NA	NA	TRBV21-1	13	TGTGCCAGCAGCATCGGGACACGGGAAGGCTACACCTTC	CASSIGTREGYTF
TRBJ2-3	NA	TRBD1	TRBV18	15	TGTGTCAGCTCACCACCGGGACAGGGACGAGATACGCAGTATTTT	CVSSPPGQGRDTQYF
TRBJ1-6	NA	NA	TRBV19	14	TGTGCCAGTAAAGTAGGGGGAGGACAAGCACCCCTCCACTTT	CASKVGGGQAPLHF
TRBJ1-1	NA	NA	TRBV7-9	12	TGTGCCAGCGCCAGGGAAGGCACTGAAGCTTTCTTT	CASAREGTEAFF
TRBJ1-3	few	NA	TRBV7-9	14	TGTGCCAGCACCAAGGGAGGCCCTGGAAACACCATATATTTT	CASTKGGPGNTIYF
TRBJ2-1	NA	NA	TRBV6-1	13	TGTGCCAGCAGGGAGGGCTCCTACAATGAGCAGTTCTTC	CASREGSYNEQFF
TRBJ2-7	few	NA	TRBV19	14	TGTGCCAGTAGCGGAGGGGGGCCCGACATCAAGCAGTACTTC	CASSGGGPDIKQYF
TRBJ1-2	NA	NA	TRBV2	15	TGTGCCAGCAGTCCGACAGGACTTAGCGGGGGTGGCTACACCTTC	CASSPTGLSGGGYTF
TRBJ1-5	NA	NA	TRBV10-3	16	TGTGCCATCAGTGAGGCTAGTGACCCTGGGGTTCAGCCCCAGCATTTT	CAISEASDPGVQPQHF
TRBJ2-1	NA	NA	TRBV7-9	15	TGTGCCAGCAGCCCCCCCTTTCGATTCGGCAATGAGCAGTTCTTC	CASSPPFRFGNEQFF
TRBJ1-2	NA	NA	TRBV4-1	15	TGCGCCAGCAGCCAAGAGGGACGTGGGAGCTATGGCTACACCTTC	CASSQEGRGSYGYTF
TRBJ1-2	NA	TRBD1	TRBV5-5	13	TGTGCCAGTAGCCAGGGGACAGATTATGGCTACACCTTC	CASSQGTDYGYTF
TRBJ2-5	NA	TRBD2	TRBV5-1	14	TGCGCCAGCAGACCGGGACTAGCAGGGGAGACCCAGTACTTC	CASRPGLAGETQYF
TRBJ1-2	NA	TRBD1	TRBV13	13	TGTGCCAGCAGCCCAACCGGGACAGCCGCCTACACCTTC	CASSPTGTAAYTF
TRBJ2-2	NA	NA	TRBV25-1	13	TGTGCCAGCAGTGCAAGGAACACCGGGGAGCTGTTTTTT	CASSARNTGELFF
TRBJ2-3	few	TRBD1	TRBV10-3	16	TGTGCCATCAGTGAGTCCCCGGGACAGGCCATAGATACGCAGTATTTT	CAISESPGQAIDTQYF
TRBJ1-1	NA	NA	TRBV7-8	13	TGTGCCAGCAGCTTAGCGCCGGACATGATGGCTTTCTTT	CASSLAPDMMAFF
TRBJ2-1	NA	TRBD2	TRBV6-1	14	TGTGCCAGCAGCCGAGCGGGGGCCGCCAATGAGCAGTTCTTC	CASSRAGAANEQFF
TRBJ2-2	few	NA	TRBV18	14	TGTGCCAGCTCACCACCCTCGAACACCGGGGAGCTGTTTTTT	CASSPPSNTGELFF